This passage covers 2 T cell receptor beta chains from one sample sequenced in a study of shared clonotypes between healthy human individuals. Produced via immunoSEQ multiplex PCR; TCRdb's table is partial and in-frame only. The sample shows about 1.1 million clones, 70% to 85% of them seen only once. Input material: memory CD4+ T cells from PBMCs. Subset reported: CD45RA-negative fraction. The receptor source for this set is a man younger than 35 in good health. Some clones in this sample may be carry-over from other donors' samples.

This clone was seen once. J is TRBJ2-7 and V is TRBV12-1; TRBD2, the table's D call, was not compared with the DNA. TRBV12-1 is tagged as a pseudogene. This CDR3 spans 14 amino acids. DNA of the CDR3: TGTGCCAGCAGAATCCGGACTAGCGGTTACGAGCAGTACTTC. Its protein is CASRIRTSGYEQYF.

The V gene is TRBV29-1, the J gene TRBJ2-1; 12 bases map to TRBD2. CDR1 and CDR2 from the germline V gene are SQVTM and ANQGSEA. V lost 2 bases, J lost 9 bases, and 11 bases stayed unmatched. This CDR3 contains 16 residues. The CDR3 nucleotides read TGCAGCGTTGAACGCGCTAGCGGGAGGGTTCGGGGTGAGCAGTTCTTC. Translated, it gives CSVERASGRVRGEQFF.